What follows describes a single T cell receptor (beta chain). The antigen remains unidentified. This sample is part of a study of shared clonotypes between healthy human individuals. Regarding the study as a whole: Generation probability values for non-shared clonotypes were lower than those for clonotypes shared by all four donors.

Healthy HIV-negative adults without recent acute infections or vaccinations served as donors. Within Nashville, Tennessee resided all donors, each a Caucasian adult. A CD45RA+ naive subset and a CD45RA-negative memory subset were split from CD4+ cells. The protocol was immunoSEQ multiplex PCR, while the TCRdb copy is restricted to in-frame clones and leaves out a portion. The sample holds approximately 940,000 clones; approximately 80% are singletons and the top ten take approximately 1.5%. Input material: memory CD4+ T cells sorted from blood. Noted subset: CD45RA-negative fraction. The receptor comes from a man aged 18 to 30 in good health.

The CDR3 protein is CASSYLGQGASAFF. CDR3 coding DNA: TGTGCCAGCAGTTACCTCGGACAGGGGGCTTCAGCTTTCTTT. This chain uses TRBV6-5 with TRBJ1-1, with TRBD1 identical over 11 bases. This CDR3 is built from 14 residues. With V trimmed by 2 bases and J by 10 bases, 6 bases remained unmatched. CDR1 is MNHEY, CDR2 SVGAGI, per germline.